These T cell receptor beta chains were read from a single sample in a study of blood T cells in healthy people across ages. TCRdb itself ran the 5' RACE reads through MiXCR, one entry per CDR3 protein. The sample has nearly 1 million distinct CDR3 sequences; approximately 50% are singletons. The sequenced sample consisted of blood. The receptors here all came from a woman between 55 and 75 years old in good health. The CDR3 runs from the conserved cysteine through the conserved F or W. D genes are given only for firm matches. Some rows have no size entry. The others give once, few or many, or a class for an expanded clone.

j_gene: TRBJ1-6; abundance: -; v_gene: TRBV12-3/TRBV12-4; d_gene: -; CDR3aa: CASSFSGAADNSPLHF; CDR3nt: TGTGCCAGCAGCTTCTCAGGAGCCGCTGATAATTCACCCCTCCACTTT
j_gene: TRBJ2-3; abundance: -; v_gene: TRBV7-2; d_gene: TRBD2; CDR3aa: CASSFEFGGLVADTQYF; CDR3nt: TGTGCCAGCAGCTTTGAGTTCGGGGGGTTAGTGGCAGATACGCAGTATTTT
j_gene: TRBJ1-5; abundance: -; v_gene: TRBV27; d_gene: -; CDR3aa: CASSFDSDQPQHF; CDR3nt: TGTGCCAGCAGTTTCGACTCCGATCAGCCCCAGCATTTT
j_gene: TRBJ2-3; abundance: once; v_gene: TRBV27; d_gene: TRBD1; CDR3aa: CASTPDRVWTDTQYF; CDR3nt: TGTGCCAGCACCCCCGACAGGGTGTGGACAGATACGCAGTATTTT
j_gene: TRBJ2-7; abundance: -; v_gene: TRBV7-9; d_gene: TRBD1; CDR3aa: CASSPTGVAYEQYF; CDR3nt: TGTGCCAGCAGCCCCACAGGGGTGGCCTACGAGCAGTACTTC
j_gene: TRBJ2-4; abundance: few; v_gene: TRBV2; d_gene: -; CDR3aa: CASRRLGNIQYF; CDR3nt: TGTGCCAGCAGGAGACTGGGAAACATTCAGTACTTC
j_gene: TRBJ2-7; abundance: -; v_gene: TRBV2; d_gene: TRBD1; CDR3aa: CASSIRTGYEQYF; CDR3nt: TGTGCCAGCAGTATAAGGACAGGCTACGAGCAGTACTTC
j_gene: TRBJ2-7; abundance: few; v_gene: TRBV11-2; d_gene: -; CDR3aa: CASSLGAIRGSGAYEQYF; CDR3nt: TGTGCCAGCAGCTTAGGGGCCATTAGGGGGTCCGGGGCTTACGAGCAGTACTTC
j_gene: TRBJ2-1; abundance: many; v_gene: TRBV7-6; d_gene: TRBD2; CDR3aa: CASSLVGVAGGNEQFF; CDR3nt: TGTGCCAGCAGCTTAGTCGGAGTAGCGGGAGGGAATGAGCAGTTCTTC
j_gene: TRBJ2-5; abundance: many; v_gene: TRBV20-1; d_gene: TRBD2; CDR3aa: CSAGASGRGETQYF; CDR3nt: TGCAGTGCTGGCGCTAGCGGGAGGGGAGAGACCCAGTACTTC
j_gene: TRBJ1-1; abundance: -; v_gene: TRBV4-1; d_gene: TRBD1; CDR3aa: CASRQGALETEAFF; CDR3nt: TGCGCCAGCAGACAGGGGGCGCTGGAAACTGAAGCTTTCTTT
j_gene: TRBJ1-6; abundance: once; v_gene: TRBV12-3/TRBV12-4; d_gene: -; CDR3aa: CASSLRGNDSPLHF; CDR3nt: TGTGCCAGCAGTTTAAGAGGGAACGATTCACCCCTCCACTTT
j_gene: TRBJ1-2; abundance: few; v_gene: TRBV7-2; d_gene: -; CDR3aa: CASSTRTRGYGYTF; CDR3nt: TGTGCCAGCAGCACCAGGACCCGCGGCTATGGCTACACCTTC
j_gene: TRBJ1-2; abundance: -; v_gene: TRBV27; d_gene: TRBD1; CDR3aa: CASSFDRGFSNYGYTF; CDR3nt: TGTGCCAGCAGTTTCGACAGGGGTTTCTCTAACTATGGCTACACCTTC
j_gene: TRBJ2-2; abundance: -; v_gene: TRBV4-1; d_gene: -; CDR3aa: CASSAQGYGELFF; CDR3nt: TGCGCCAGCAGCGCGCAGGGGTACGGGGAGCTGTTTTTT
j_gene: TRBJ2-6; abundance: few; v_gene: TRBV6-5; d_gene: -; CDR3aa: CASLRGPPSGANVLTF; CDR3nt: TGTGCCAGTTTGAGAGGACCGCCGTCTGGGGCCAACGTCCTGACTTTC
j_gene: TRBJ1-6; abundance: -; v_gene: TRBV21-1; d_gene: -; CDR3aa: CASSKGKGDSPLHF; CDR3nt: TGTGCCAGCAGCAAAGGAAAAGGGGATTCACCCCTCCACTTT
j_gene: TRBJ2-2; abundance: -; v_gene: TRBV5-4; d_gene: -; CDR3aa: CASRMWGGPTGELFF; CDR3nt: TGTGCCAGCAGGATGTGGGGAGGCCCCACCGGGGAGCTGTTTTTT